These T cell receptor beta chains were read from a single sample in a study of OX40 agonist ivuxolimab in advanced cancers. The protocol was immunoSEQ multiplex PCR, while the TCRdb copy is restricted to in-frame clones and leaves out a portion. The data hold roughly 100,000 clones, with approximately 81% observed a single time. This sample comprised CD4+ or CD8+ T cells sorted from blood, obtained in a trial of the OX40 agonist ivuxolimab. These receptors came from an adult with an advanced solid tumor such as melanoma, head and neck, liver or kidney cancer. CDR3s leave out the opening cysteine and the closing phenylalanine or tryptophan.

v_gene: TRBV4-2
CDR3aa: ASSQEYAGRWNTEAF

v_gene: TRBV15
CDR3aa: ATSRDGTSNYGYT

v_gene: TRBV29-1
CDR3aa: SVEGGGNEQY

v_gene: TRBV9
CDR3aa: ASSVRGEMNTGELF

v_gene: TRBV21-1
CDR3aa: ASRCKEGGGANNEQF

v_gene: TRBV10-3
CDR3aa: AISDEGNYGYT

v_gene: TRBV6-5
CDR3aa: ASSYGRGLGEQY

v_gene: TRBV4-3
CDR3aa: ASSRRSGGPTDTQY

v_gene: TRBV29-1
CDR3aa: SAPRGNEQF

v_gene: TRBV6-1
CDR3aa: ASSRGSGPNSPLH

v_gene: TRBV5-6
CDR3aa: ASSAVLFNSPLH

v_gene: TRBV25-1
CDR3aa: ASSEYWQTGELF

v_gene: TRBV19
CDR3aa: ASSMIPAGGQETQY

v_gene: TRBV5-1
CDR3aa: ASTTTYPNTGELF